This T cell receptor beta chain is from a study of shared clonotypes between healthy human individuals. Study observations and caveats: The authors expected sequencing depth to affect clonotype sharing among donors.

The V and J ends lost 5 bases and 3 bases respectively, with 13 bases between them. CDR1 and CDR2 from the germline V gene are MDHEN and SYDVKM. CDR3 size: 14 residues. The protocol was immunoSEQ multiplex PCR, while the TCRdb copy is restricted to in-frame clones and leaves out a portion. The table lists some 2,500,000 clones, 92% of them singletons. As for this clone: Its antigen is unidentified.

All the donors were Caucasian adults who lived in Nashville, Tennessee. From CD4+ cells came CD45RA+ naive and CD45RA-negative memory subsets. The chain carries TRBV28 and TRBJ1-2; D uncertain. Source material: naive CD4+ T cells from PBMCs. Subset specified: CD45RA+ positively selected. The source of this sequence is a man between 18 and 35 years old in good health. Some clones in this sample may be carry-over from other donors' samples. The CDR3, as DNA: TGTGCCAGCAGTCCCGACGGGCGGCACTATGGCTACACCTTC. It codes for CASSPDGRHYGYTF.